One and the same sample provided the 29 T cell receptor beta chains below, sequenced in a study of cytomegalovirus exposure and HLA in healthy donors. Researchers ran the PCR with 60 Vbeta and 13 Jbeta primers. Sequencing was performed with immunoSEQ multiplex PCR; in TCRdb, only in-frame clones are kept and a portion is missing. The sample carries 150,000 to 250,000 clones, approximately 83% recorded once. What was sequenced was PBMCs. Every receptor here comes from a boy younger than 10 in good health and CMV-seronegative.

The chain joins TRBV19 to TRBJ2-7, with D possibly being TRBD2 (6 bases). The CDR3 is made up of 14 amino acids. Trimming cost V 3 bases and J 7 bases, with 16 bases left between them. Germline CDR1 is LNHDA and CDR2 is SQIVND (reference sequence). This chain's CDR3 is CASSISGGVSEQYF. CDR3 coding DNA: TGTGCCAGTAGTATTAGCGGCGGGGTGAGTGAGCAGTACTTC.

V usage is TRBV4-3 and J usage is TRBJ2-2; maybe TRBD1 (6 bases). CDR1 and CDR2 (germline): LGHNA, YSLEER. V lost 0 bases, J lost 6 bases, and 17 bases lay in between. The CDR3 runs 17 residues. Written as DNA, the CDR3 is TGCGCCAGCAGCCAAGAGTTCCGGGACACAGACCCCGGGGAGCTGTTTTTT. Translating gives CASSQEFRDTDPGELFF.

The chain joins TRBV4-2 to TRBJ1-4; perhaps TRBD1 as D (5 bases). Trimming pared 0 bases from V and 7 bases from J, leaving 12 bases between. This CDR3 contains 15 residues. Germline V CDR1 and CDR2: LGHNA, YNFKEQ. The CDR3 reads CASSQERRGGEKLFF. The CDR3 DNA is TGTGCCAGCAGCCAAGAAAGGAGGGGAGGTGAAAAACTGTTTTTT.

The chain joins TRBV7-2 to TRBJ1-2; TRBD1 is a possible D gene (5 bases). The V gene's germline CDR1 is SGHTA and CDR2 FQGNSA. Trimming removed 2 bases at V and 6 bases at J, with 19 bases between. The CDR3 is 16 residues long. The DNA of the CDR3 is TGTGCCAGCAGCTTACGAATCGGCAGCCCGACAGATGGCTACACCTTC. The encoded protein is CASSLRIGSPTDGYTF.

The genes are TRBV11-1 and TRBJ1-1; D not certain. The germline V gene has CDR1 SGHAT and CDR2 FQDESV (reference sequence). The CDR3 totals 12 residues. The V end was cut by 3 bases, the J end by 4 bases, with 6 bases between. The CDR3 protein is CASSLETTEAFF. The CDR3, as DNA: TGTGCCAGCAGCTTGGAGACCACTGAAGCTTTCTTT. The full variable domain, rest sourced from reference TRBV11-1 and TRBJ1-1, is EAEVAQSPRYKITEKSQAVAFWCDPISGHATLYWYRQILGQGPELLVQFQDESVVDDSQLPKDRFSAERLKGVDSTLKIQPAELGDSAMYLCASSLETTEAFFGQGTRLTVV.

The rearrangement links TRBV5-1 to TRBJ2-1; perhaps TRBD2 as D (5 bases). V was trimmed by 3 bases and J by 5 bases, leaving 15 bases between them. CDR1 is SGHRS, CDR2 YFSETQ, per germline. The length of the CDR3 is 15 residues. Here the CDR3 reads CASSWTVGSNNEQFF. CDR3 DNA: TGCGCCAGCAGCTGGACCGTGGGGAGTAACAATGAGCAGTTCTTC.

CDR3 sequence reads: CASSLAGLATTDTQYF. CDR3 nucleotide sequence: TGTGCCAGCAGCTTGGCGGGACTAGCGACCACAGATACGCAGTATTTT. V and J are TRBV5-6 and TRBJ2-3, with 10 bases aligning to TRBD2. There are 16 residues in the CDR3. V lost 0 bases, J lost 2 bases, and 3 bases stayed unmatched. The V gene's germline CDR1 is SGHDT and CDR2 YYEEEE.

V usage is TRBV7-2 and J usage is TRBJ2-7, with D unresolved. Per the germline V gene, CDR1 is SGHTA and CDR2 is FQGNSA. V was pared by 1 base and J by 0 bases, with 10 bases between. The CDR3 extends over 15 amino acids. CDR3 in DNA: TGTGCCAGCAGCTTAGGTTCCGGTAGCTCCTACGAGCAGTACTTC. Protein product: CASSLGSGSSYEQYF.

About this clone: This sample includes further DNA sequences coding for the same CDR3. This chain links TRBV19 with TRBJ1-1; TRBD1 is a possible D gene (5 bases). Germline assignment: CDR1 LNHDA and CDR2 SQIVND (reference sequence). V was pared by 9 bases and J by 0 bases, with 11 bases between. This CDR3 spans 13 amino acids. The CDR3 region has the DNA TGTGCCAGCACAGACAGAGTGAACACTGAAGCTTTCTTT. It translates to CASTDRVNTEAFF.

The DNA of the CDR3 is TGCGCCAGCAGCCTACGACAGGGAGGCAATGAGCAGTTCTTC. Translating gives CASSLRQGGNEQFF. The V and J genes are TRBV5-1 and TRBJ2-1; maybe TRBD1 (7 bases). V lost 4 bases to trimming and J lost 6 bases, with 14 bases between them. This CDR3 contains 14 residues. The germline CDR1 and CDR2 sequences are SGHRS and YFSETQ. Drawing the rest from reference TRBV5-1 and TRBJ2-1, the complete variable domain is KAGVTQTPRYLIKTRGQQVTLSCSPISGHRSVSWYQQTPGQGLQFLFEYFSETQRNKGNFPGRFSGRQFSNSRSEMNVSTLELGDSALYLCASSLRQGGNEQFFGPGTRLTVL.

V gene TRBV5-5 combines with J gene TRBJ2-7; TRBD2 matches 13 bases. Germline V gene sequence: CDR1 SGHKS, CDR2 YYEKEE (reference sequence). V lost 0 bases, J lost 6 bases, and 12 bases stayed unmatched. There are 18 residues in the CDR3. In nucleotides, the CDR3 is TGTGCCAGCAGCTTGGCCCATGGGACTAGCGGGGTAACGTCCGAGCAGTACTTC. Residues: CASSLAHGTSGVTSEQYF.

The chain has TRBV15 and TRBJ2-2, with TRBD2 identical over 11 bases. The ends lost 3 bases at V and 4 bases at J; junction bases unmatched: 7. The V gene's germline CDR1 is LNHNV and CDR2 YYDKDF (reference sequence). The CDR3 length is 17 residues. CDR3 nucleotides: TGTGCCACCAGCAGGGAGACTAGCGGGGACCGCACCGGGGAGCTGTTTTTT. It yields the protein CATSRETSGDRTGELFF.

There are a few counts of this clone. V is TRBV6-5 and J is TRBJ2-7, with D unresolved. V lost 2 bases to trimming and J lost 3 bases, with 2 bases between them. The CDR3 runs to 11 residues. Germline CDR1 reads MNHEY; CDR2 reads SVGAGI. The CDR3 sequence: CASSYLYEQYF. CDR3 nucleotides: TGTGCCAGCAGTTACCTCTACGAGCAGTACTTC.

This clone was detected only once. The genes are TRBV6-1 and TRBJ2-5; TRBD2 aligns across 10 bases. V dropped 1 base and J dropped 4; count of bases not matched to a gene: 12. Germline V gene data show CDR1 as MNHNS and CDR2 as SASEGT. The CDR3 spans 18 residues. This chain's CDR3 is CASSEGKRGGLSGETQYF. In DNA, the CDR3 is TGTGCCAGCAGTGAAGGCAAGCGGGGGGGCCTAAGTGGAGAGACCCAGTACTTC.

V is TRBV19 and J is TRBJ2-2; maybe TRBD2 (6 bases). The CDR3 is made up of 14 amino acids. The V gene's germline CDR1 is LNHDA and CDR2 SQIVND (reference sequence). Trimming pared 6 bases from V and 1 base from J, leaving 9 bases between. The CDR3 is CASSFGGNTGELFF. CDR3 sequence (DNA): TGTGCCAGTAGCTTCGGGGGGAACACCGGGGAGCTGTTTTTT.

With respect to this clone: At one end, the junction sequence differs from germline, possibly due to a read error. V and J are TRBV30 and TRBJ2-6, with D possibly TRBD1 on 5 matching bases. The V gene's germline CDR1 is GTSNPN and CDR2 SVGIG (reference sequence). This CDR3 has 14 amino acids. This CDR3 is CAWSVHSGANGLTF. The CDR3 DNA reads as TGTGCCTGGAGTGTACACTCTGGGGCCAACGGCCTGACTTTC.

The genes are TRBV18 and TRBJ2-7; 7 nucleotides align to TRBD1. V gave up 6 bases and J gave up 2 bases; unmatched junction bases: 10. The CDR3 length is 15 residues. Germline V gives CDR1 KGHSH, CDR2 LQKENI. CDR3 coding DNA: TGTGCCAGCTCCCATAGACAGGGAACTGCCTACGAGCAGTACTTC. Amino acids: CASSHRQGTAYEQYF.

The V and J genes are TRBV19 and TRBJ2-1; TRBD1 is a possible D gene (6 bases). Germline V CDR1 and CDR2: LNHDA, SQIVND (reference sequence). CDR3 size: 16 residues. With 5 bases removed from V and 5 bases from J, the gap between germline ends came to 19 bases. CDR3 amino acids: CASSYIRGQRHNEQFF. The CDR3 coding sequence is TGTGCCAGTAGTTATATCCGTGGACAGCGACACAATGAGCAGTTCTTC.

The chain couples TRBV10-3 to TRBJ2-2; 7 bases are a match to TRBD2. The CDR3 sequence is 13 residues long. V gave up 6 bases and J gave up 5 bases; unmatched junction bases: 3. Germline CDR1 ENHRY, CDR2 SYGVKD. The CDR3 nucleotides are TGTGCCATCAGCACCGGGGGGACCGGGGAGCTGTTTTTT. This gives the protein CAISTGGTGELFF.

This chain connects TRBV4-2 to TRBJ2-7; tentatively, D is TRBD1 (6 bases). The CDR3 consists of 14 residues. V lost 3 bases and J 5 bases, leaving 14 bases between the germline ends. Germline CDR1 reads LGHNA; CDR2 reads YNFKEQ. In DNA form, the CDR3 reads TGTGCCAGCAGCCAGACAGGCTTTACGGACGAGCAGTACTTC. As protein: CASSQTGFTDEQYF.

The rearrangement joins TRBV7-8 to TRBJ2-4, with 8 bases aligning to TRBD2. This CDR3 region has 19 residues. Losses at the gene ends were 1 base for V and 0 bases for J; bases not matched to a gene: 11. Germline loops: CDR1 SGHVS, CDR2 FQNEAQ. CDR3 sequence (DNA): TGTGCCAGCAGCTTAGATTGGCGGGGGGCGTCTCTAGCCAAAAACATTCAGTACTTC. Amino acids: CASSLDWRGASLAKNIQYF.

This clone was recorded once. The rearrangement joins TRBV2 to TRBJ2-5; TRBD2 matches 8 bases. Germline assignment: CDR1 SNHLY and CDR2 FYNNEI. The CDR3 covers 15 residues. Trimming removed 8 bases from V and 4 bases from J; junction bases left unmatched: 12. DNA for the CDR3: TGTGCCAGCGGACTAGCTTCCGGGAGGGGAGAGACCCAGTACTTC. Protein: CASGLASGRGETQYF.

This clone was observed a single time. The chain couples TRBV7-3 to TRBJ2-3, with D perhaps TRBD1 (5 bases). V was trimmed by 1 base and J by 0 bases, leaving 17 bases between them. The CDR3 covers 18 residues. CDR1 and CDR2 from the germline V gene are SGHTA and FQGTGA. This CDR3 reads CASSLNGLGPPSTDTQYF. CDR3 nucleotide sequence: TGTGCCAGCAGCTTAAATGGCCTGGGGCCTCCAAGCACAGATACGCAGTATTTT.

The J gene is TRBJ2-7, the V gene TRBV11-2; tentatively, D is TRBD2 (6 bases). V was pared by 2 bases and J by 4 bases, with 15 bases between. Germline CDR1 and CDR2: SGHAT and FQNNGV. The CDR3 runs to 15 residues. The CDR3 DNA is TGTGCCAGCAGCTTAAGCTCTGGAAGCGGGTACGAGCAGTACTTC. As protein: CASSLSSGSGYEQYF. Filled out from reference TRBV11-2 and TRBJ2-7, the complete variable domain reads EAGVAQSPRYKIIEKRQSVAFWCNPISGHATLYWYQQILGQGPKLLIQFQNNGVVDDSQLPKDRFSAERLKGVDSTLKIQPAKLEDSAVYLCASSLSSGSGYEQYFGPGTRLTVT.

This chain connects TRBV7-9 to TRBJ2-1; 7 bases agree with TRBD1. This CDR3 comprises 13 residues. Germline values: CDR1 SEHNR, CDR2 FQNEAQ (reference sequence). Losses at the gene ends were 5 bases for V and 5 bases for J; bases not matched to a gene: 3. CDR3 sequence (DNA): TGTGCCAGCAGCCCAACAGGGGACAATGAGCAGTTCTTC. Encoded protein: CASSPTGDNEQFF. The variable domain in full, with the rest retrieved from reference TRBV7-9 and TRBJ2-1, is DTGVSQNPRHKITKRGQNVTFRCDPISEHNRLYWYRQTLGQGPEFLTYFQNEAQLEKSRLLSDRFSAERPKGSFSTLEIQRTEQGDSAMYLCASSPTGDNEQFFGPGTRLTVL.

V is TRBV10-3 and J is TRBJ2-1; maybe TRBD2 (5 bases). Trimming pared 4 bases from V and 1 base from J, leaving 20 bases between. The CDR3 has 18 residues. CDR1 ENHRY and CDR2 SYGVKD come from the germline V gene. The CDR3 loop is CAISAGSVGRSSYNEQFF. In DNA form, the CDR3 reads TGTGCCATCAGTGCAGGATCAGTGGGGAGATCGTCCTACAATGAGCAGTTCTTC.

CDR3 protein: CASSEGVGMGGAVGKLFF. The CDR3 nucleotides are TGTGCCAGCAGTGAAGGAGTCGGAATGGGGGGGGCTGTCGGAAAACTGTTTTTT. The V call is TRBV6-1, the J call TRBJ1-4, with D possibly being TRBD1 (6 bases). Deletions cut 1 base from V and 10 bases from J, with 25 bases between. The germline CDR1 and CDR2 sequences are MNHNS and SASEGT. This CDR3 has 18 amino acids.

The V gene is TRBV19, the J gene TRBJ2-6; 12 nucleotides line up with TRBD1. CDR1 is LNHDA and CDR2 is SQIVND in the germline V gene (reference sequence). V lost 3 bases and J lost 4; bases outside the gene matches: 7. The CDR3 length is 18 residues. The CDR3 region is CASSIPGQGATGANVLTF. CDR3 bases: TGTGCCAGTAGTATCCCGGGACAGGGGGCAACGGGGGCCAACGTCCTGACTTTC.

The gene calls are TRBV7-9 and TRBJ1-1; D is unclear. Germline V gene lookup returns CDR1 SEHNR and CDR2 FQNEAQ (reference sequence). V shed 8 bases and J shed 1 base, with 14 bases lying between them. The CDR3 covers 14 residues. The CDR3 loop reads CASGFGVRNTEAFF. The CDR3 DNA follows: TGTGCCAGCGGGTTCGGGGTTCGGAACACTGAAGCTTTCTTT.